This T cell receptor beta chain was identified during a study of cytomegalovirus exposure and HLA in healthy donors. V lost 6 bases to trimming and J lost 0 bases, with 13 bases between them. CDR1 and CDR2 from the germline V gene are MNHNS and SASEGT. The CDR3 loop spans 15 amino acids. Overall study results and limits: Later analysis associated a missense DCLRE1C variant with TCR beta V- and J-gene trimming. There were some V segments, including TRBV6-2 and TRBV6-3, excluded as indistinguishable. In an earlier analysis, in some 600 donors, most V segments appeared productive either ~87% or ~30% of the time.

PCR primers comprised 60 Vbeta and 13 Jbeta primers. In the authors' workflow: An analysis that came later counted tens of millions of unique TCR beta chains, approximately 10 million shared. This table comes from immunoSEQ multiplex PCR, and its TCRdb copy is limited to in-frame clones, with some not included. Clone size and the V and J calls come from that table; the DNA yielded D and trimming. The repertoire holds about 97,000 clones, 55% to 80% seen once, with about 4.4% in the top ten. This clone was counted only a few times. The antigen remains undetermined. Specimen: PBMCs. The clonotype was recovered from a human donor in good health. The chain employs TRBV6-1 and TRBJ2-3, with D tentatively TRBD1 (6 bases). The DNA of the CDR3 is TGTGCCAGCAGAGAAACAGGGTTCAGCACAGATACGCAGTATTTT. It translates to CASRETGFSTDTQYF.